The clone carrying this T cell receptor beta chain was seen once. What it recognizes is unknown. This specimen comes from a study of shared clonotypes between healthy human individuals. Per germline, CDR1 LNHDA and CDR2 SQIVND (reference sequence). The V and J ends lost 10 bases and 8 bases respectively, with 11 bases between them. CDR3 length equals 11 residues. The assay was immunoSEQ multiplex PCR, and TCRdb's table has in-frame clones only and misses some. Of some 980,000 clones detected, 70% to 85% appear once; the ten largest clones hold approximately 1.5%. Study-wide results and caveats: Naive subsets, compared against memory subsets, generally had larger estimated richness values.

This receptor was identified in a man younger than 35 in good health. The sample comprised memory CD4+ T cells sorted from blood. As to subset: CD45RA-negative fraction. This sequence joins TRBV19 and TRBJ1-4; D is undetermined. CDR3 in DNA: TGTGCCACCGGATTCGACGAAAAACTGTTTTTT. As protein: CATGFDEKLFF. The entire variable domain, with the rest obtained from reference TRBV19 and TRBJ1-4, is as follows: DGGITQSPKYLFRKEGQNVTLSCEQNLNHDAMYWYRQDPGQGLRLIYYSQIVNDFQKGDIAEGYSVSREKKESFPLTVTSAQKNPTAFYLCATGFDEKLFFGSGTQLSVL.